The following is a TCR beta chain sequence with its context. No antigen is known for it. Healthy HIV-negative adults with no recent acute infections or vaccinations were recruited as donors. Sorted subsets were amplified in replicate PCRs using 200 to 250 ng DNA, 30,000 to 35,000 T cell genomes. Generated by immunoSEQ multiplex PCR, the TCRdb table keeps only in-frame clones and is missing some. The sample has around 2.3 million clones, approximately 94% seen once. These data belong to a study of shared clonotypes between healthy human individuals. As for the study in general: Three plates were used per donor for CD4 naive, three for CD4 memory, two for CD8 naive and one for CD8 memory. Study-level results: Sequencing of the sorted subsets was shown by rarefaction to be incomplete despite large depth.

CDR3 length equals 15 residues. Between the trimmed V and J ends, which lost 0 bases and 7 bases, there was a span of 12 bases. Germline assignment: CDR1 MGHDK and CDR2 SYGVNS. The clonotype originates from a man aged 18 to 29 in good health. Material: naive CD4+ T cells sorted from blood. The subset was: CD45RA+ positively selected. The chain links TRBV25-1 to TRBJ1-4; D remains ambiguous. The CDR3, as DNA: TGTGCCAGCAGTGAATACCTCTCAGGAACTGAAAAACTGTTTTTT. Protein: CASSEYLSGTEKLFF.